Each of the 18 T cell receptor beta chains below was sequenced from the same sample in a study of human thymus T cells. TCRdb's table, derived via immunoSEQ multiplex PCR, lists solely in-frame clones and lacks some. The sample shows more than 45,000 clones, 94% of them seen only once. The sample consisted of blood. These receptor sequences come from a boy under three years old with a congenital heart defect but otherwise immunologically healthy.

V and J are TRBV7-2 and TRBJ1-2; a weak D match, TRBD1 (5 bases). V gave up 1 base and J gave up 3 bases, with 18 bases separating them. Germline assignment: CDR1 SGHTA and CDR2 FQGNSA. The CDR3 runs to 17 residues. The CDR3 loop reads CASSLDDVWGVDYGYTF. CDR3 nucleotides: TGTGCCAGCAGCTTAGACGACGTGTGGGGGGTGGACTATGGCTACACCTTC.

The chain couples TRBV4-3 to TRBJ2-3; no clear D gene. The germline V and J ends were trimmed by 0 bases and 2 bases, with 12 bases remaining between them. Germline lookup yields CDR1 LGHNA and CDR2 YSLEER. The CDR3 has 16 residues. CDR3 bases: TGCGCCAGCAGCCAAGACGGGCTCCGGTACACAGATACGCAGTATTTT. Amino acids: CASSQDGLRYTDTQYF.

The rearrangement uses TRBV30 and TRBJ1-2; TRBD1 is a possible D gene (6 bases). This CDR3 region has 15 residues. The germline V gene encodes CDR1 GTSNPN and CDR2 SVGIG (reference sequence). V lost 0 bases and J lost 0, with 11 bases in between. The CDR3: CAWSVRRGANYGYTF. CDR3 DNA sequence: TGTGCCTGGAGTGTCCGGAGGGGGGCTAACTATGGCTACACCTTC.

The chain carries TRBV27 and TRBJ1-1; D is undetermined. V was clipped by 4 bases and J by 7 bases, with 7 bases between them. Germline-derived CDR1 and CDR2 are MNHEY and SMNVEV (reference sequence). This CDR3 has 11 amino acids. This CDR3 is CASSSRLEAFF. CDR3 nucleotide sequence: TGTGCCAGCAGTTCACGCCTTGAAGCTTTCTTT.

This chain's CDR3 is CASSWGTGKLFF. CDR3 DNA: TGCGCCAGCAGCTGGGGGACAGGGAAACTGTTTTTT. J is TRBJ1-4 and V is TRBV5-1, with 9 bases matching TRBD1. The CDR3 length is 12 residues. J lost 11 bases, V lost 3 bases, and 2 bases had no gene match. Per the germline V gene, CDR1 is SGHRS and CDR2 is YFSETQ.

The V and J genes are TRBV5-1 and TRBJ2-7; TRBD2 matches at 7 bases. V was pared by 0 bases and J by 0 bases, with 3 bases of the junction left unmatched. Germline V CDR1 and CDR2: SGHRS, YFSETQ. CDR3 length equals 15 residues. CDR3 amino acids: CASSLDPGGSYEQYF. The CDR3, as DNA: TGCGCCAGCAGCTTGGACCCGGGAGGCTCCTACGAGCAGTACTTC. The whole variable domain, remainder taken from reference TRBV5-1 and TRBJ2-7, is KAGVTQTPRYLIKTRGQQVTLSCSPISGHRSVSWYQQTPGQGLQFLFEYFSETQRNKGNFPGRFSGRQFSNSRSEMNVSTLELGDSALYLCASSLDPGGSYEQYFGPGTRLTVT.

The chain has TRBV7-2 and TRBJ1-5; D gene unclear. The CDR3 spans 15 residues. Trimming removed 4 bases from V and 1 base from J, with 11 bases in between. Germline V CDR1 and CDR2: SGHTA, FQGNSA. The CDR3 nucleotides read TGTGCCAGCAGCTCGCGGGTTTTAAGCAATCAGCCCCAGCATTTT. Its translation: CASSSRVLSNQPQHF.

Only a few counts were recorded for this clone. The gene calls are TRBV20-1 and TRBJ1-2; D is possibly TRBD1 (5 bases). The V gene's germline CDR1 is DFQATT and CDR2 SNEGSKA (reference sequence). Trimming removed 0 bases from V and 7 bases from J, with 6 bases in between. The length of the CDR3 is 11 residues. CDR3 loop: CSARDQGGYTF. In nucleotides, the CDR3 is TGCAGTGCTAGAGATCAGGGTGGCTACACCTTC.

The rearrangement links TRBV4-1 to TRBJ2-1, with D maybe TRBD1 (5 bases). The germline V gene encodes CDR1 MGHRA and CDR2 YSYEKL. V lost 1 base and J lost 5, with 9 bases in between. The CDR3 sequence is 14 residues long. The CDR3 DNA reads TGCGCCAGCAGCCAAGTCAGGGCCGACAATGAGCAGTTCTTC. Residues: CASSQVRADNEQFF.

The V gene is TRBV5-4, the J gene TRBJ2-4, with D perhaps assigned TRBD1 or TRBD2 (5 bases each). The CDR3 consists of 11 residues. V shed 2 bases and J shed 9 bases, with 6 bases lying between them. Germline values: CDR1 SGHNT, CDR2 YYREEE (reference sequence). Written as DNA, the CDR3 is TGTGCCAGCAGCTTTGGGGGCATTCAGTACTTC. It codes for CASSFGGIQYF. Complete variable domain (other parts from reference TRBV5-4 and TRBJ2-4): ETGVTQSPTHLIKTRGQQVTLRCSSQSGHNTVSWYQQALGQGPQFIFQYYREEENGRGNFPPRFSGLQFPNYSSELNVNALELDDSALYLCASSFGGIQYFGAGTRLSVL.

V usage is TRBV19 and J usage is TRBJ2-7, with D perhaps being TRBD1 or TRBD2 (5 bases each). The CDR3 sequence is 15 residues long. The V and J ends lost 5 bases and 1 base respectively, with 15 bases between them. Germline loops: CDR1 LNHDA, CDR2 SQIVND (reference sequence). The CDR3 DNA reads TGTGCCAGTAGTTGGGGGACGCCGTTATCCTACGAGCAGTACTTC. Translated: CASSWGTPLSYEQYF.

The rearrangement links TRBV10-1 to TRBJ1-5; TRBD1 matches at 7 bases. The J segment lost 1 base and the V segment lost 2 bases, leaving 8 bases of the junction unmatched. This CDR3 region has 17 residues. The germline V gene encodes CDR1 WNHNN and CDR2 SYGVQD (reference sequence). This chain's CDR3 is CASSERGRGKSNQPQHF. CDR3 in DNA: TGCGCCAGCAGTGAGAGGGGCAGGGGGAAGAGCAATCAGCCCCAGCATTTT.

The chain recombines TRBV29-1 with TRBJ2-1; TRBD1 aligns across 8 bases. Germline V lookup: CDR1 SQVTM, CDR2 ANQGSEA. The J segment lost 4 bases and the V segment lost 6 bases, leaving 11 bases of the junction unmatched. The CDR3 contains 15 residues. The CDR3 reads CSVALPDRVYNEQFF. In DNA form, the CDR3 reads TGCAGCGTCGCCCTTCCGGACAGGGTTTACAATGAGCAGTTCTTC.

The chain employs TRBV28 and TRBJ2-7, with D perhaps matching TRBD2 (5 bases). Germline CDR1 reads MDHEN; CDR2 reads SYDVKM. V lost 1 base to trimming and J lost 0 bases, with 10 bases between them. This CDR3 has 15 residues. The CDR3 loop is CASSLLGSPSYEQYF. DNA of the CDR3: TGTGCCAGCAGTTTATTAGGGAGCCCCTCCTACGAGCAGTACTTC.

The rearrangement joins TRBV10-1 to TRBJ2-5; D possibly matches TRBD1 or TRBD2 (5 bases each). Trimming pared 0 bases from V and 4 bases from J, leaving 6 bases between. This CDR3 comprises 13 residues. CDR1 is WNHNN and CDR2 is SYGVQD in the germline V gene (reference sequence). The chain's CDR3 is CASSESGGETQYF. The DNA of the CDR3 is TGCGCCAGCAGTGAGTCTGGGGGAGAGACCCAGTACTTC.

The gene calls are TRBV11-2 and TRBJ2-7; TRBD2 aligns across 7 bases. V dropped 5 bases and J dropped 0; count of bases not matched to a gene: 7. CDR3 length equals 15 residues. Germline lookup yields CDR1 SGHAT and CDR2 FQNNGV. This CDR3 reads CASSNGGVSSYEQYF. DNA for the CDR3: TGTGCCAGCAGCAATGGGGGGGTGAGCTCCTACGAGCAGTACTTC.

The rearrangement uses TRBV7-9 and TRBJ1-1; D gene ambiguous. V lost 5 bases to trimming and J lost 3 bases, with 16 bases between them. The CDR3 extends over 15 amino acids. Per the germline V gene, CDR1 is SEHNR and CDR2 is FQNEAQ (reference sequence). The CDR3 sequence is CASSLVVVPYTEAFF. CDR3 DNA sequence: TGTGCCAGCAGCCTTGTCGTGGTGCCGTACACTGAAGCTTTCTTT.

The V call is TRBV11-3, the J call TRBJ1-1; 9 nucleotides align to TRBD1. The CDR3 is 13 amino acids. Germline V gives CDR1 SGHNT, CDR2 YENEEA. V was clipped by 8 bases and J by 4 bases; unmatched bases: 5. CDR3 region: CASAPGQGTEAFF. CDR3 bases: TGTGCCAGCGCTCCGGGACAGGGCACTGAAGCTTTCTTT.